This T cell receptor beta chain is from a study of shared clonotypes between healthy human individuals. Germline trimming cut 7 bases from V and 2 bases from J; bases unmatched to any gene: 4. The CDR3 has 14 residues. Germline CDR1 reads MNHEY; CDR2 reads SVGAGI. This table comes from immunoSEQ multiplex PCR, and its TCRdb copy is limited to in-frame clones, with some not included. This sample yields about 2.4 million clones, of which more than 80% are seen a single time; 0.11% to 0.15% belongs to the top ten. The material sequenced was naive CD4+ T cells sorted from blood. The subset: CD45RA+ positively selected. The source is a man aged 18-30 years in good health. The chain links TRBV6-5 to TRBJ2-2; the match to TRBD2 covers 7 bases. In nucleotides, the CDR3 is TGTGCCAGCACCTCTAGCGGAAACACCGGGGAGCTGTTTTTT. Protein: CASTSSGNTGELFF.